This T cell receptor beta chain was recorded in a study of blood T cell repertoires in COVID-19. The wider study: There were acute and convalescent COVID-19 samples, and they came from the United States, Italy and Spain. The analysed material was cDNA or gDNA that came from T cells, B-cell-depleted T cells, or PBMCs.

Original analysis: Amplification with reference gene primers provided the estimates of nucleated cell counts. This table comes from immunoSEQ multiplex PCR, and its TCRdb copy is limited to in-frame clones, with some not included. That table gives V, J and clone size, and the DNA gave D and trimming. The data contain about 86,000 clones, just under 85% of them singletons. The CDR3 is 13 amino acids. Germline assignment: CDR1 SQVTM and CDR2 ANQGSEA. V shed 0 bases, J shed 7 bases, and the junction held 3 bases outside the gene matches. For this clone: The sample carries other DNA sequences with the same CDR3.

The receptor was derived from a man in his fifties or sixties with acute or convalescent COVID-19. The chain employs TRBV29-1 and TRBJ1-5, with TRBD1 identical over 7 bases. The sequenced material came from peripheral blood. CDR3 loop: CSVEEDRYQPQHF. The CDR3 bases are TGCAGCGTTGAAGAGGACAGGTACCAGCCCCAGCATTTT.